Below are 16 T cell receptor beta chains sequenced from a single sample in a study of T cells in Graves' hyperthyroidism and ophthalmopathy. RNA transcripts were the template for amplifying TCR beta CDR3 regions. During a first-round RT-PCR of the TCR CDR3, the HTBI primer set was used. TCRdb used MiXCR to reprocess the multiplex PCR reads, holding one entry per CDR3 protein. The sample holds under 400,000 distinct CDR3 sequences; about 18% are singletons and the top ten take about 49%. Specimen: blood. The receptor source for this set is a woman between 50 and 59 years old with Graves' hyperthyroidism.

This clonotype was seen only a few times. The rearrangement joins TRBV20-1 to TRBJ2-3; D gene unclear. V was shortened by 4 bases and J by 0 bases, with 14 bases between the two germline ends. Germline V gene data show CDR1 as DFQATT and CDR2 as SNEGSKA (reference sequence). CDR3 length: 15 amino acids. CDR3 DNA: TGCAGTGCTATCTCACTTACTACTAGCACAGATACGCAGTATTTT. It is translated as CSAISLTTSTDTQYF.

This clonotype was detected many times. The chain employs TRBV12-3 or TRBV12-4 and TRBJ1-1, with 7 bases aligning to TRBD1. The junction had 11 bases not matched to a gene; V was cut back by 5 bases and J by 5 bases. The CDR3 is made up of 15 amino acids. The CDR3 DNA sequence: TGTGCCAGCAGTCAGGACAGGTTTGGTCGGACTGAAGCTTTCTTT. Translating it yields CASSQDRFGRTEAFF.

This clonotype was seen ten or more times. The chain combines TRBV3-1 with TRBJ2-3; D might be TRBD1 (5 bases). The CDR3 totals 15 residues. Germline CDR1 and CDR2: LGHDT and YNNKEL (reference sequence). Trimming shortened V by 1 base and J by 0 bases, and 8 bases separated the two germline ends. The CDR3 protein is CASSQGAGSTDTQYF. The CDR3 bases are TGTGCCAGCAGCCAAGGTGCAGGGAGCACAGATACGCAGTATTTT.

This clonotype was seen a few times. The V call is TRBV29-1, the J call TRBJ1-2; maybe TRBD1 (5 bases). Germline V lookup: CDR1 SQVTM, CDR2 ANQGSEA. There are 11 residues in the CDR3. V lost 4 bases to trimming and J lost 5 bases, with 8 bases between them. In DNA form, the CDR3 reads TGCAGCGTTGGTGAGGGGTATGGCTACACCTTC. This gives the protein CSVGEGYGYTF. The entire variable domain, with the rest obtained from reference TRBV29-1 and TRBJ1-2, is as follows: SAVISQKPSRDICQRGTSLTIQCQVDSQVTMMFWYRQQPGQSLTLIATANQGSEATYESGFVIDKFPISRPNLTFSTLTVSNMSPEDSSIYLCSVGEGYGYTFGSGTRLTVV.

This clonotype showed up many times. CDR3: CSAHVAGVTDTQYF. The CDR3 region has the DNA TGCAGTGCTCACGTAGCGGGGGTAACAGATACGCAGTATTTT. The chain has TRBV20-1 and TRBJ2-3; 9 positions agree with TRBD2. Trimming cost V 5 bases and J 3 bases; bases outside gene matches: 6. CDR1 and CDR2 (germline): DFQATT, SNEGSKA (reference sequence). CDR3 size: 14 residues.

This clonotype was found many times. The chain couples TRBV5-4 to TRBJ1-1; D is possibly TRBD1 (5 bases). Germline loops: CDR1 SGHNT, CDR2 YYREEE (reference sequence). The length of the CDR3 is 14 residues. The germline V and J ends were trimmed by 3 bases and 5 bases, with 14 bases remaining between them. This CDR3 reads CASSSKLGDTEAFF. The CDR3 DNA reads TGTGCCAGCAGCTCGAAACTAGGGGATACTGAAGCTTTCTTT.

This clonotype appeared many times. The rearrangement links TRBV3-1 to TRBJ2-1; unclear D gene. The CDR3 spans 15 residues. V lost 1 base and J 0 bases, leaving 7 bases between the germline ends. CDR1 and CDR2 from the germline V gene are LGHDT and YNNKEL (reference sequence). The CDR3 protein is CASSQGRISYNEQFF. CDR3 sequence (DNA): TGTGCCAGCAGCCAAGGGCGGATCTCCTACAATGAGCAGTTCTTC.

V is TRBV7-9 and J is TRBJ2-1, with TRBD2 matching 10 bases. Germline assignment: CDR1 SEHNR and CDR2 FQNEAQ (reference sequence). The CDR3 is 15 amino acids. V lost 7 bases and J lost 3; bases outside the gene matches: 6. CDR3 coding DNA: TGTGCCAGCAACGGAGGACTAGCGGACTACAATGAGCAGTTCTTC. It codes for CASNGGLADYNEQFF.

This clonotype has a handful of counts. The V gene is TRBV9, the J gene TRBJ2-3; tentative D call: TRBD2 (6 bases). The V and J ends lost 2 bases and 4 bases respectively, with 14 bases between them. The CDR3 sequence is 15 residues long. Per the germline V gene, CDR1 is SGDLS and CDR2 is YYNGEE. The CDR3 loop reads CASSVGGVSPDTQYF. CDR3 DNA: TGTGCCAGCAGCGTGGGCGGGGTCTCCCCAGATACGCAGTATTTT.

As concerns this clonotype: This clone may be a read error of a much larger clone one base away. The conserved phenylalanine or tryptophan normally closing the CDR3 is absent here, so this likely arose from a read error. This chain links TRBV12-3 or TRBV12-4 with TRBJ2-5; D may match TRBD1 or TRBD2 (6 bases each). Trimming cost V 3 bases and J 5 bases, with 10 bases left between them. This CDR3 has 13 residues. The CDR3 reads CASSFTGAETQYL. The CDR3 nucleotides read TGTGCCAGCAGTTTTACGGGGGCTGAGACCCAGTACCTC.

This clonotype has a handful of counts. V usage is TRBV30 and J usage is TRBJ1-5, with D unresolved. Germline CDR1 and CDR2: GTSNPN and SVGIG (reference sequence). The V gene lost 0 bases and the J gene lost 6 bases, with 9 bases spanning the gap. This CDR3 is built from 13 residues. CDR3 loop: CAWSVWGSQPQHF. Written as DNA, the CDR3 is TGTGCCTGGAGTGTATGGGGTTCTCAGCCCCAGCATTTT.

This clonotype was found a few times. The chain couples TRBV2 to TRBJ2-3; D not certain. Trimming shortened V by 5 bases and J by 5 bases, and 5 bases separated the two germline ends. Germline-derived CDR1 and CDR2 are SNHLY and FYNNEI. This CDR3 is built from 11 residues. In DNA, the CDR3 is TGTGCCAGCAGTTCCCGAGATACGCAGTATTTT. It encodes CASSSRDTQYF.

This clonotype came up once. V is TRBV19 and J is TRBJ1-5; TRBD1 agrees at 8 bases. Germline-derived CDR1 and CDR2 are LNHDA and SQIVND (reference sequence). The V segment lost 7 bases and the J segment 4 bases; nucleotides outside the gene matches: 6. The CDR3 spans 14 residues. CDR3 in DNA: TGTGCCAGTACCCCCCGGGACAGGAATCAGCCCCAGCATTTT. Translated, it gives CASTPRDRNQPQHF.

The count of this clonotype is one. This chain connects TRBV11-2 to TRBJ2-4; either TRBD1 or TRBD2 may supply D (5 bases each). Per the germline V gene, CDR1 is SGHAT and CDR2 is FQNNGV. Trimming took off 1 base at V and 13 bases at J, with 14 bases between the two ends. The CDR3 length is 13 residues. CDR3 bases: TGTGCCAGCAGCTTAGGGGGAGTCGGGGCACAGTACTTC. This gives the protein CASSLGGVGAQYF.

The chain combines TRBV11-3 with TRBJ2-1, with TRBD2 identical over 11 bases. In germline, CDR1 is SGHNT, CDR2 YENEEA. This CDR3 contains 15 residues. Trimming cost V 2 bases and J 10 bases; bases outside gene matches: 7. CDR3 amino acids: CASSLRGTSGPEQFF. CDR3 sequence (DNA): TGTGCCAGCAGCTTACGGGGGACTAGCGGCCCGGAGCAGTTCTTC.

The table lists this clonotype with many counts. CDR3 nucleotide sequence: TGTGCCAGTAGTCGACTAGCGGTTATGTACAATGAGCAGTTCTTC. Its translation is CASSRLAVMYNEQFF. This chain uses TRBV19 with TRBJ2-1, with 9 positions matching TRBD2. Unmatched junction bases numbered 6, after V lost 5 bases and J lost 4 bases. Germline CDR1 is LNHDA and CDR2 is SQIVND (reference sequence). The CDR3 is made up of 15 amino acids.